The 31 T cell receptor beta chains given below trace back to one sample, sequenced in a study of T cell repertoires in ileal Crohn's disease. Sequencing was performed with immunoSEQ multiplex PCR; in TCRdb, only in-frame clones are kept and a portion is missing. The table shows approximately 3,800 clones, with roughly 83% occurring only once. The sequenced sample consisted of ileal tissue. These receptors were taken from an adult with Crohn's disease.

The V call is TRBV2, the J call TRBJ1-6; D is ambiguous. This CDR3 comprises 15 residues. Between the trimmed V and J ends, which lost 3 bases and 7 bases, there was a span of 13 bases. The germline V gene has CDR1 SNHLY and CDR2 FYNNEI. CDR3: CASSEGSNQNSPLHF. CDR3 sequence (DNA): TGTGCCAGCAGTGAGGGCTCCAACCAAAATTCACCCCTCCACTTT.

V and J are TRBV4-1 and TRBJ2-7, with a possible D match to TRBD2 (6 bases). Trimming removed 4 bases from V and 0 bases from J, with 7 bases in between. CDR1 and CDR2 (germline): MGHRA, YSYEKL. The CDR3 is 13 amino acids. The CDR3 reads CASSPGDSYEQYF. DNA for the CDR3: TGCGCCAGCAGCCCGGGGGACTCCTACGAGCAGTACTTC.

This clone was counted only a few times. The rearrangement links TRBV5-6 to TRBJ2-2; 11 bases are shared with TRBD2. V gave up 4 bases and J gave up 4 bases; unmatched junction bases: 6. This CDR3 contains 16 residues. Germline lookup yields CDR1 SGHDT and CDR2 YYEEEE. CDR3 in amino acids: CASSLSSGGFTGELFF. The DNA for the CDR3 is TGTGCCAGCAGCCTATCTAGCGGGGGGTTCACCGGGGAGCTGTTTTTT. Full variable domain (rest looked up from reference TRBV5-6 and TRBJ2-2): DAGVTQSPTHLIKTRGQQVTLRCSPKSGHDTVSWYQQALGQGPQFIFQYYEEEERQRGNFPDRFSGHQFPNYSSELNVNALLLGDSALYLCASSLSSGGFTGELFFGEGSRLTVL.

V is TRBV6-1 and J is TRBJ2-2; TRBD1 matches 9 bases. This CDR3 comprises 15 residues. Germline CDR1 reads MNHNS; CDR2 reads SASEGT. V was pared by 7 bases and J by 4 bases, with 7 bases of the junction left unmatched. CDR3 DNA: TGTGCCAGCACTACGGGACAGGGTCGCACCGGGGAGCTGTTTTTT. Its protein product is CASTTGQGRTGELFF.

The chain carries TRBV27 and TRBJ2-4; TRBD1 agrees at 11 bases. The CDR3 extends over 17 amino acids. Germline CDR1 MNHEY, CDR2 SMNVEV (reference sequence). Trimming removed 3 bases from V and 1 base from J; junction bases left unmatched: 5. CDR3 region: CASSFGTGGWAKNIQYF. The CDR3 nucleotides are TGTGCCAGCAGTTTCGGGACAGGGGGTTGGGCCAAAAACATTCAGTACTTC.

This chain joins TRBV5-1 and TRBJ1-1, with TRBD1 identical over 10 bases. Trimming removed 0 bases from V and 4 bases from J; junction bases left unmatched: 0. The CDR3 is made up of 14 amino acids. The germline CDR1 and CDR2 sequences are SGHRS and YFSETQ. The CDR3 here is CASSLGTGGTEAFF. The CDR3 region has the DNA TGCGCCAGCAGCTTGGGGACAGGGGGCACTGAAGCTTTCTTT. Based on the CDR3 plus reference TRBV5-1 and TRBJ1-1, the full variable domain is KAGVTQTPRYLIKTRGQQVTLSCSPISGHRSVSWYQQTPGQGLQFLFEYFSETQRNKGNFPGRFSGRQFSNSRSEMNVSTLELGDSALYLCASSLGTGGTEAFFGQGTRLTVV.

The rearrangement joins TRBV29-1 to TRBJ1-1; no definite D call. The CDR3 loop spans 11 amino acids. Trimming stripped 6 bases from V and 1 base from J, with 6 bases between. Germline values: CDR1 SQVTM, CDR2 ANQGSEA. As DNA, the CDR3 is TGCAGCGTCCACAGGAACACTGAAGCTTTCTTT. Amino acids: CSVHRNTEAFF. Full variable domain (rest looked up from reference TRBV29-1 and TRBJ1-1): SAVISQKPSRDICQRGTSLTIQCQVDSQVTMMFWYRQQPGQSLTLIATANQGSEATYESGFVIDKFPISRPNLTFSTLTVSNMSPEDSSIYLCSVHRNTEAFFGQGTRLTVV.

This CDR3 is CASSKGAVQPQHF. DNA of the CDR3: TGTGCCAGCAGCAAAGGTGCGGTTCAGCCCCAGCATTTT. The chain has TRBV21-1 and TRBJ1-5. TRBV21-1 is a listed pseudogene. The CDR3 covers 13 residues.

The V and J genes are TRBV28 and TRBJ2-7, with TRBD1 matching over 10 bases. Looked up from germline, CDR1 is MDHEN and CDR2 is SYDVKM. J lost 1 base, V lost 1 base, and 4 bases had no gene match. CDR3 size: 16 residues. The CDR3 loop is CASSLSGQGSSYEQYF. The DNA of the CDR3 is TGTGCCAGCAGTTTATCGGGACAGGGGAGTTCCTACGAGCAGTACTTC.

This clone was found a few times. The rearrangement links TRBV5-4 to TRBJ1-2; D unresolved. The germline gives CDR1 SGHNT, CDR2 YYREEE (reference sequence). This CDR3 spans 14 amino acids. The V and J ends lost 4 bases and 5 bases respectively, with 15 bases between them. The CDR3 loop is CASSRSVGEYGYTF. The CDR3 DNA sequence: TGTGCCAGCAGCAGGTCGGTCGGGGAGTATGGCTACACCTTC.

The chain links TRBV19 to TRBJ1-2; perhaps TRBD1 as D (5 bases). The CDR3 is made up of 15 amino acids. CDR1 LNHDA and CDR2 SQIVND come from the germline V gene (reference sequence). Trimming cost V 1 base and J 8 bases, with 17 bases left between them. The DNA for the CDR3 is TGTGCCAGTAGTATAGCCAAGGTAGGGGTTGAAGGCTACACCTTC. It is translated as CASSIAKVGVEGYTF.

The gene calls are TRBV25-1 and TRBJ2-5; D might be TRBD2 (7 bases). The CDR3 consists of 15 residues. The V gene lost 4 bases and the J gene lost 4 bases, with 16 bases spanning the gap. Germline V gives CDR1 MGHDK, CDR2 SYGVNS. The CDR3 bases are TGTGCCAGCAGTGTAACCTGGGGGGGGCTAGAGACCCAGTACTTC. Its protein product is CASSVTWGGLETQYF. The whole variable domain, remainder taken from reference TRBV25-1 and TRBJ2-5, is EADIYQTPRYLVIGTGKKITLECSQTMGHDKMYWYQQDPGMELHLIHYSYGVNSTEKGDLSSESTVSRIRTEHFPLTLESARPSHTSQYLCASSVTWGGLETQYFGPGTRLLVL.

The chain employs TRBV9 and TRBJ2-7, with TRBD2 identical over 9 bases. CDR1 is SGDLS and CDR2 is YYNGEE in the germline V gene. V shed 4 bases, J shed 2 bases, and the junction held 4 bases outside the gene matches. The CDR3 has 14 residues. CDR3 region: CASSLTSGTYEQYF. The CDR3 DNA is TGTGCCAGCAGCCTGACTAGCGGAACCTACGAGCAGTACTTC.

The CDR3 DNA reads as TGTGCCAGCAGCCAAGATGTGAGCAGGAGGGATGGAAACACCATATATTTT. Translating gives CASSQDVSRRDGNTIYF. The chain is built from TRBV4-2 and TRBJ1-3; no firm D call. Looked up from germline, CDR1 is LGHNA and CDR2 is YNFKEQ. The germline V and J ends were trimmed by 0 bases and 3 bases, with 15 bases remaining between them. This CDR3 spans 17 amino acids.

This clone was detected only once. V gene TRBV28 combines with J gene TRBJ2-1; no definite D call. Trimming shortened V by 4 bases and J by 6 bases, and 10 bases separated the two germline ends. In germline, CDR1 is MDHEN, CDR2 SYDVKM. The CDR3 consists of 13 residues. CDR3 in amino acids: CASSSTPSNEQFF. CDR3 DNA: TGTGCCAGCAGTTCCACCCCCAGCAATGAGCAGTTCTTC.

The chain is built from TRBV18 and TRBJ1-2; possibly TRBD1 for D (6 bases). CDR1 and CDR2 (germline): KGHSH, LQKENI. The germline V and J ends were trimmed by 5 bases and 4 bases, with 14 bases remaining between them. The CDR3 runs 14 residues. The CDR3 loop reads CASSIGTNLYGYTF. Written as DNA, the CDR3 is TGTGCCAGCTCAATCGGGACAAACCTCTATGGCTACACCTTC.

This clone occurred a few times. V is TRBV2 and J is TRBJ2-1; maybe TRBD1 (5 bases). CDR1 is SNHLY and CDR2 is FYNNEI in the germline V gene. The CDR3 is made up of 11 amino acids. V gave up 9 bases and J gave up 4 bases, with 7 bases separating them. The CDR3 sequence: CARTVYNEQFF. CDR3 coding DNA: TGTGCCAGGACAGTGTACAATGAGCAGTTCTTC.

The CDR3, as DNA: TGTGCCAGCAGTGAGAGGGAGGAGCGACCCCTCCACTTT. Encoded protein: CASSEREERPLHF. This chain uses TRBV2 with TRBJ1-6; D gene unclear. The CDR3 spans 13 residues. Germline CDR1 and CDR2: SNHLY and FYNNEI. The V end was cut by 3 bases, the J end by 12 bases, with 12 bases between.

The genes are TRBV5-1 and TRBJ2-3; 8 nucleotides align to TRBD1. The CDR3 length is 15 residues. The J segment lost 4 bases and the V segment lost 0 bases, leaving 4 bases of the junction unmatched. The germline gives CDR1 SGHRS, CDR2 YFSETQ. The CDR3: CASSLAVTGADTQYF. The CDR3 DNA sequence: TGCGCCAGCAGCTTGGCCGTGACAGGGGCAGATACGCAGTATTTT.

This sequence joins TRBV6-1 and TRBJ1-6; 7 bases map to TRBD1. Losses at the gene ends were 5 bases for V and 7 bases for J; bases not matched to a gene: 5. This CDR3 spans 14 amino acids. Germline assignment: CDR1 MNHNS and CDR2 SASEGT. The CDR3 protein is CASSTTGFNSPLHF. The CDR3 nucleotides are TGTGCCAGCAGTACGACAGGGTTCAATTCACCCCTCCACTTT.

The V and J genes are TRBV5-6 and TRBJ1-5; 7 bases line up with TRBD1. Germline trimming cut 1 base from V and 0 bases from J; bases unmatched to any gene: 13. Germline loops: CDR1 SGHDT, CDR2 YYEEEE. The CDR3 is 19 amino acids. The CDR3 DNA reads as TGTGCCAGCAGCTTGCGACAGGGATCATCAGGGATTAGCAATCAGCCCCAGCATTTT. Protein product: CASSLRQGSSGISNQPQHF.

The chain joins TRBV7-9 to TRBJ1-1, with 7 nucleotides matching TRBD1. This CDR3 is built from 14 residues. Germline-derived CDR1 and CDR2 are SEHNR and FQNEAQ (reference sequence). The V segment lost 3 bases and the J segment 2 bases; nucleotides outside the gene matches: 3. The CDR3 coding sequence is TGTGCCAGCAGCTTGCAGGGGGGAAACACTGAAGCTTTCTTT. It codes for CASSLQGGNTEAFF.

The V gene is TRBV6-5, the J gene TRBJ2-3; the match to TRBD2 covers 10 bases. V shed 4 bases and J 3 bases; nucleotides not matched to a gene: 7. The CDR3 covers 16 residues. Germline V gives CDR1 MNHEY, CDR2 SVGAGI. The CDR3 protein is CASSSGLALRTDTQYF. The DNA of the CDR3 is TGTGCCAGCAGTTCGGGACTAGCGCTACGAACAGATACGCAGTATTTT.

The rearrangement joins TRBV2 to TRBJ1-1, with D uncertain. Trimming left V 4 bases short and J 3 bases short, with 12 bases between. Germline CDR1 reads SNHLY; CDR2 reads FYNNEI. CDR3 length equals 14 residues. CDR3 sequence (DNA): TGTGCCAGCAGTGTGGAAGGGAGAGACACTGAAGCTTTCTTT. Encoded protein: CASSVEGRDTEAFF.

J is TRBJ1-2 and V is TRBV6-5; D is possibly TRBD1 (6 bases). The CDR3 totals 15 residues. Trimming cost V 6 bases and J 2 bases, with 16 bases left between them. Germline V gene data show CDR1 as MNHEY and CDR2 as SVGAGI. The CDR3 DNA is TGTGCCAGCAGGGGGGCCATCGGGCCGAACTATGGCTACACCTTC. Its translation is CASRGAIGPNYGYTF.

V is TRBV29-1 and J is TRBJ2-6, with D uncertain. With 5 bases removed from V and 4 bases from J, the gap between germline ends came to 6 bases. Germline values: CDR1 SQVTM, CDR2 ANQGSEA. The CDR3 is 12 residues long. CDR3 DNA: TGCAGCGTTCAATCCGGGGCCAACGTCCTGACTTTC. It is translated as CSVQSGANVLTF.

The rearrangement uses TRBV4-1 and TRBJ1-4, with D perhaps matching TRBD1 (6 bases). V was clipped by 4 bases and J by 0 bases, with 9 bases between them. The CDR3 is 15 amino acids. The germline gives CDR1 MGHRA, CDR2 YSYEKL. CDR3 bases: TGCGCCAGCAGCCTCAGACAGGCAACTAATGAAAAACTGTTTTTT. Translation gives CASSLRQATNEKLFF.

The chain has TRBV6-5 and TRBJ1-1, with D possibly TRBD1 on 6 matching bases. Germline values: CDR1 MNHEY, CDR2 SVGAGI. CDR3 length: 15 amino acids. The V end lost 5 bases, the J end lost 2 bases, and 15 bases lay between the germline ends. The CDR3 protein is CASSRHRDLNTEAFF. The CDR3 bases are TGTGCCAGCAGTCGTCACAGGGATTTAAACACTGAAGCTTTCTTT.

The rearrangement uses TRBV5-4 and TRBJ2-1; tentative D call: TRBD2 (6 bases). This CDR3 is 12 amino acids long. Trimming removed 3 bases from V and 7 bases from J, with 8 bases in between. Germline lookup yields CDR1 SGHNT and CDR2 YYREEE (reference sequence). CDR3 nucleotide sequence: TGTGCCAGCAGCTCGGAGGGGAATGAGCAGTTCTTC. Its protein product is CASSSEGNEQFF.

The chain links TRBV10-3 to TRBJ1-1; D ambiguous. Germline CDR1 ENHRY, CDR2 SYGVKD. V was clipped by 11 bases and J by 1 base, with 20 bases between them. CDR3 length equals 15 residues. The CDR3: CAVSPLLAENTEAFF. The DNA of the CDR3 is TGTGCCGTCTCCCCTTTGTTAGCAGAGAACACTGAAGCTTTCTTT.

The V call is TRBV7-2, the J call TRBJ1-3; D remains unclear. Germline CDR1 and CDR2: SGHTA and FQGNSA. The CDR3 is 14 amino acids. The V gene lost 4 bases and the J gene lost 4 bases, with 11 bases spanning the gap. The CDR3 region has the DNA TGTGCCAGCAGCTCCTATGGGCAGGGAAACACCATATATTTT. Translation gives CASSSYGQGNTIYF.